This T cell receptor (beta chain) emerged from a study of molecular identifiers for immune sequencing clone quantification. Study-wide findings and caveats: In a background of roughly 970,000 naive cells, spiked Jurkat TCR RNA from one cell was reportedly detectable.

TCRdb re-analysed the PCR reads in MiXCR, keeping a single row per CDR3 protein. The table records under 650,000 distinct CDR3 sequences, less than 20% of them present only once. With RNA at 10%, 30% or 50%, naive CD8 libraries came from roughly 21,000 to 960,000 sorted cells. The CDR3 is made up of 13 amino acids. Germline lookup yields CDR1 DFQATT and CDR2 SNEGSKA (reference sequence). V shed 3 bases and J 7 bases; nucleotides not matched to a gene: 7. To note about this clonotype: As yet, its antigen is unknown.

The chain links TRBV20-1 to TRBJ2-7; 9 bases match TRBD2. The clonotype was recovered from a human donor in good health. Some libraries in this study had Jurkat cell RNA spiked in. Sequences were obtained from naive CD8+ T cells from blood, with Jurkat cell RNA spiked in. Subset denoted: FACS-sorted CD8+CD4-CCR7+CD45RA+ naive T cells. Here the CDR3 reads CSARPGLAAEQYF. CDR3 sequence (DNA): TGCAGTGCTAGGCCGGGACTAGCTGCGGAGCAGTACTTC.